This T cell receptor (beta chain) came from a study of response to subunit inactivated influenza vaccine (dated by TCRdb to 2016 to 2018). Notes on the research overall: The study used deep quantitative T cell receptor repertoire profiling to track responses to a trivalent subunit inactivated influenza vaccine. Here is what the overall study found, with its caveats: According to the authors, only a limited number of new T cells may be recruited by each seasonal influenza vaccination.

Libraries were prepared through RT-PCR. The instrument given in TCRdb is Illumina HiSeq 2500. TCRdb redid the processing of the public reads, applying fastp at Q25 and MiXCR, and retained in-frame beta chains. Rows with a matching CDR3 protein are joined into one entry that keeps the most common DNA and genes. The sample yields roughly 550,000 distinct CDR3 sequences; under 25% were counted once. The ten largest clones capture 2.8% of the sample. The CDR3 measures 18 amino acids from cysteine to phenylalanine. Solely the CDR3 DNA is kept, with 54 bases framed from the first base. According to the germline V gene, CDR1 reads LGHNA and CDR2 reads YSLEER. Concerning this clonotype itself: Its antigen is unknown. The junction and the germline gene differ at one end; a read error may be behind it.

These data are also associated with another study on T cells expressing NK-cell markers. The second study's authors report: 5'RACE template switching, by which a universal primer site and unique molecular identifiers were added, was used to make TCR beta cDNA libraries. About eight donors provided sorted CD3+CD56+NKG2C+, CD3+CD56+NKG2C- and CD3+CD56-NKG2C+ T-cell subsets, whose TCR beta-chain repertoires were profiled. Of the eight sequenced donors, seven were found to be HCMV-seropositive and one was found to be HCMV-seronegative. In several experiments an anti-gammadeltaTCR antibody was added to restrict sorting to alphabetaTCR-expressing T cells. In roughly 6 donors, the dominant CD3+CD56+NKG2C+ clonotypes were found to rank among the top 10 CD8+ clonotypes and to make up roughly 1.0-7.5% of CD8+ T cells. Those dominant clonotypes were again the most abundant among CD3+CD56-NKG2C+ cells in several donors, at roughly 25-65%. It remained unclear whether the expanded NKG2C-expressing T cell clones were specific for HCMV antigens. All eight donors whose samples were sequenced were randomly selected healthy volunteers, three of them men and five women. HCMV serostatus was determined by detecting HCMV-specific IgG in serum with a commercial ELISA kit. Ficoll density gradient centrifugation was used to isolate peripheral blood mononuclear cells from blood. CD4+ and CD8+ T cells were isolated from PBMC by magnetic immunoseparation with Miltenyi isolation kits. cDNA synthesis was primed from the TCR beta constant segment, followed by two successive PCR amplification steps. Illumina HiSeq 2000/2500, MiSeq or NextSeq was used to sequence libraries as 2 x 150 bp reads. Reads were demultiplexed and grouped by UMI with MIGEC, and clonotypes were assembled and quantified with MiTCR. To remove erroneous sequences, TCR cDNA sequences were retained only when supported by two or more reads. The tcR package was used for downstream repertoire analysis, and clonotypes were matched between fractions using CDR3 nucleotide sequence together with V segment. VDJmatch was used to annotate antigen specificity against VDJdb, with one amino acid substitution allowed in CDR3.

The sample was CD4+ T cells sorted from PBMCs, taken about 11 days after vaccination. The sequence links TRBV4-3 to TRBJ2-2; TRBD2 matches 14 bases in the middle. This TCR came from a man aged 50 to 60 who received an inactivated influenza vaccine. Donor details come from another sample of the same person, matched by shared clones. The CDR3 protein: CASSQGLAGGVNTGELVF. In nucleotide form, the sequence is TGCGCCAGCAGCCAAGGACTAGCGGGGGGGGTTAACACCGGGGAGCTGGTTTTT.